Listed below are T cell receptor beta chains from one sample, sequenced in a study of identical twins. TCRdb called the 5' RACE reads again in MiXCR, with one record for every CDR3 protein. The table lists some 500,000 distinct CDR3 sequences, 13% to 15% of them singletons, with around 0.57% in the top ten. This sample also belongs to another study, concerning yellow fever vaccine responses in identical twins.

Material for sequencing was CD4+ T cells sorted from blood. The receptors derive from a woman between 18 and 29 years old in good health. Both conserved end residues are part of each CDR3. The D gene is left open where the match is weak. The size field is filled for only some rows; it gives once, few, many or a size class.

v_call,clone_size,j_call,d_call,cdr3_aa,cdr3_nt
TRBV4-2,NA,TRBJ1-1,TRBD1,CASSPDRENTEAFF,TGTGCCAGCAGCCCAGACAGGGAGAACACTGAAGCTTTCTTT
TRBV3-1,few,TRBJ2-5,NA,CASRGRTADPRTQYF,TGTGCCAGCAGAGGGCGAACAGCGGATCCGCGGACCCAGTACTTC
TRBV4-1,few,TRBJ2-7,NA,CASSQDRGGWLSYEQYF,TGCGCCAGCAGCCAAGATAGAGGGGGGTGGTTATCCTACGAGCAGTACTTC
TRBV29-1,many,TRBJ1-1,TRBD1,CSVGQVTNTEAFF,TGCAGCGTGGGACAGGTTACTAACACTGAAGCTTTCTTT
TRBV7-3,NA,TRBJ2-2,NA,CASSFTREAGELFF,TGTGCCAGCAGCTTCACCAGGGAGGCCGGGGAGCTGTTTTTT
TRBV18,few,TRBJ2-3,TRBD1,CASSHLTTGMGTDTQYF,TGTGCCAGCTCACACCTCACGACAGGGATGGGGACAGATACGCAGTATTTT
TRBV7-2,NA,TRBJ2-7,TRBD1,CASSSGTGPPVYEQYF,TGTGCCAGCAGCTCCGGGACAGGCCCACCAGTCTACGAGCAGTACTTC
TRBV2,NA,TRBJ2-7,NA,CASTRLIGTRDEQYF,TGTGCCAGCACCCGTTTGATAGGGACCAGAGACGAGCAGTACTTC
TRBV20-1,once,TRBJ2-5,TRBD2,CCAPPGVAGYPIETQYF,TGCTGCGCCCCACCCGGGGTAGCGGGATATCCAATAGAGACCCAGTACTTC
TRBV29-1,few,TRBJ1-2,NA,CSVGSSPEGYTF,TGCAGCGTGGGGTCTAGCCCTGAGGGCTACACCTTC
TRBV12-3/TRBV12-4,many,TRBJ1-5,NA,CASRVQDNQPQHF,TGTGCCAGCAGGGTACAGGACAATCAGCCCCAGCATTTT
TRBV7-8,few,TRBJ2-3,TRBD2,CASSLLAGGETSTDTQYF,TGTGCCAGCAGCCTATTAGCGGGGGGCGAGACTAGCACAGATACGCAGTATTTT
TRBV9,NA,TRBJ2-2,NA,CASSVAQANTGELFF,TGTGCCAGCAGCGTAGCCCAGGCGAACACCGGGGAGCTGTTTTTT
TRBV9,many,TRBJ2-7,NA,CASSVGQSYEQYF,TGTGCCAGCAGCGTAGGTCAGTCCTACGAGCAGTACTTC
TRBV6-1,NA,TRBJ1-1,NA,CASSGRDTLNTEAFF,TGTGCCAGCAGTGGCAGGGACACCTTGAACACTGAAGCTTTCTTT
TRBV20-1,NA,TRBJ2-7,NA,CSARDPFYEQYF,TGCAGTGCTAGAGACCCCTTCTACGAGCAGTACTTC
TRBV7-2,few,TRBJ2-5,TRBD1,CASSLRTGGGETQYF,TGTGCCAGCAGCTTAAGGACAGGGGGCGGAGAGACCCAGTACTTC
TRBV3-1,many,TRBJ2-7,TRBD2,CASSQDPSGLYEQYF,TGTGCCAGCAGCCAAGATCCTAGCGGCCTCTACGAGCAGTACTTC
TRBV6-1,NA,TRBJ2-7,NA,CASTSHGTYSYEQYF,TGTGCCAGCACATCCCACGGGACATACTCCTACGAGCAGTACTTC
TRBV6-5,few,TRBJ2-3,TRBD2,CASSYSWRGYTDTQYF,TGTGCCAGCAGTTACTCGTGGCGGGGGTACACAGATACGCAGTATTTT
TRBV29-1,few,TRBJ1-5,NA,CSVRGGEGQPQHF,TGCAGCGTTCGCGGAGGGGAGGGTCAGCCCCAGCATTTT
TRBV28,NA,TRBJ2-3,NA,CASSYPSLGTDTQYF,TGTGCCAGCAGTTACCCCAGTCTGGGCACAGATACGCAGTATTTT
TRBV11-2,few,TRBJ2-5,TRBD2,CASSPLGLAGVETQYF,TGTGCCAGCAGCCCCCTTGGACTAGCGGGAGTGGAGACCCAGTACTTC
TRBV29-1,many,TRBJ2-7,TRBD2,CSVTRGAGYEQYF,TGCAGCGTCACGCGGGGGGCTGGTTACGAGCAGTACTTC
TRBV28,NA,TRBJ2-7,NA,CASTAGAHEQYF,TGTGCCAGCACCGCAGGGGCCCACGAGCAGTACTTC
TRBV5-1,many,TRBJ2-1,TRBD2,CASSVTSGDHNEQFF,TGCGCCAGCAGCGTGACTAGCGGGGACCACAATGAGCAGTTCTTC
TRBV20-1,NA,TRBJ2-7,TRBD1,CSAYDRGYEQYF,TGCAGTGCTTATGACAGGGGTTACGAGCAGTACTTC
TRBV10-2,NA,TRBJ1-5,NA,CASSWGRDQPQHF,TGCGCCAGCAGTTGGGGTCGCGATCAGCCCCAGCATTTT
TRBV5-1,few,TRBJ2-7,NA,CASSLDGPKSAYEQYF,TGCGCCAGCAGCTTGGATGGACCCAAATCGGCGTACGAGCAGTACTTC
TRBV12-3/TRBV12-4,few,TRBJ1-3,NA,CASTNRAAGNTIYF,TGTGCCAGCACAAACAGGGCCGCGGGAAACACCATATATTTT
TRBV7-2,many,TRBJ2-7,NA,CASSPNSYEQYF,TGTGCCAGCAGCCCGAACTCCTACGAGCAGTACTTC
TRBV7-2,NA,TRBJ2-1,TRBD2,CASSLGRLANNEQFF,TGTGCCAGCAGCTTAGGGCGACTAGCGAACAATGAGCAGTTCTTC
TRBV21-1,few,TRBJ1-2,NA,CASTPTGEGIGAYGYTF,TGTGCCAGCACCCCGACAGGGGAAGGAATAGGGGCTTATGGCTACACCTTC
TRBV20-1,few,TRBJ2-1,NA,CSARDLSDSEQFF,TGCAGTGCTAGAGATCTCTCAGACAGTGAGCAGTTCTTC
TRBV24-1,NA,TRBJ2-5,NA,CATTNQGREVGTQYF,TGTGCCACCACGAATCAGGGGCGAGAGGTTGGGACCCAGTACTTC
TRBV3-1,few,TRBJ2-5,NA,CASSHGPGGETQYF,TGTGCCAGCAGCCACGGTCCAGGTGGTGAGACCCAGTACTTC
TRBV2,few,TRBJ2-1,NA,CASQGDNSYNEQFF,TGTGCCAGCCAAGGGGACAACTCCTACAATGAGCAGTTCTTC
TRBV27,NA,TRBJ2-5,NA,CASSSSRLAVYQETQYF,TGTGCCAGCAGTTCCTCCCGGTTAGCGGTTTACCAAGAGACCCAGTACTTC
TRBV6-5,NA,TRBJ2-7,TRBD2,CASSYLSGGSSYEQYF,TGTGCCAGCAGTTACTTGAGCGGGGGAAGCTCCTACGAGCAGTACTTC
TRBV11-2,NA,TRBJ2-1,TRBD2,CASSLKWGSGVSYNEQFF,TGTGCCAGCAGCTTAAAGTGGGGTAGCGGGGTCTCTTACAATGAGCAGTTCTTC
TRBV5-1,many,TRBJ2-1,NA,CASSEQGNEQFF,TGTGCCAGCAGTGAACAGGGAAATGAGCAGTTCTTC
TRBV18,few,TRBJ2-7,NA,CASSPGSGFYEQYF,TGTGCCAGCTCACCGGGTAGCGGATTCTACGAGCAGTACTTC
TRBV28,NA,TRBJ2-7,NA,CASRPQGEGYLSEQYF,TGTGCCAGCAGGCCGCAGGGTGAGGGTTACTTGAGCGAGCAGTACTTC
TRBV7-9,few,TRBJ2-5,TRBD2,CASSQSTSGKETQYF,TGTGCCAGCAGCCAAAGTACTAGCGGGAAAGAGACCCAGTACTTC
TRBV9,NA,TRBJ1-3,NA,CASSVGGTEYTIYF,TGTGCCAGCAGCGTAGGAGGGACCGAGTACACCATATATTTT
TRBV7-9,few,TRBJ2-2,NA,CASSALANTGELFF,TGTGCCAGCAGCGCACTAGCGAACACCGGGGAGCTGTTTTTT
TRBV20-1,NA,TRBJ2-3,TRBD2,CSAVSGRAESTDTQYF,TGCAGTGCTGTTAGCGGGAGGGCCGAAAGCACAGATACGCAGTATTTT
TRBV19,NA,TRBJ2-3,NA,CASSQDFHTQYF,TGTGCCAGTAGTCAGGACTTTCATACGCAGTATTTT
TRBV12-3/TRBV12-4,NA,TRBJ2-1,NA,CTSIKNDEQFF,TGTACCAGCATTAAGAACGATGAGCAGTTCTTC
TRBV12-3/TRBV12-4,NA,TRBJ1-3,NA,CASSFPNSGNTIYF,TGTGCCAGCAGTTTCCCGAACTCTGGAAACACCATATATTTT
TRBV4-3,NA,TRBJ2-1,TRBD2,CASSPHSGRGTYNEQFF,TGCGCCAGCAGCCCTCATAGCGGGAGAGGCACCTACAATGAGCAGTTCTTC